This T cell receptor beta chain is drawn from a study of blood T cell repertoires in COVID-19 (dated by TCRdb to between 2020 and 2021). Some background on the complete study: Samples covering the acute and convalescent phases of COVID-19 were provided by collaborators in the United States, Italy and Spain. The samples were drawn from two sources: the first 160 participants of the ongoing ImmuneRACE study, and over 1,000 subjects contributed by 6 global collaborators. A freely available public database, intended as a resource for researchers studying the immune response to SARS-CoV-2, is where the repertoires were released. The prospective study material was composed of cDNA or gDNA derived from T cells, B-cell-depleted T cells, or PBMCs. HLA class I and class II types, where available, came from metadata supplied by the sample provider rather than from assay-based typing. Sample metadata almost always included a de-identified subject ID, COVID-19 status, age in years and sex. The dataset comprised deeply sampled blood TCRbeta repertoires from subjects exposed to, actively infected with, or recovered from COVID-19. Broader findings and caveats from the paper: The amount of clinical and demographic metadata varied by source and participant and was provided uncurated.

The immunoSEQ Assay, a bias-controlled multiplex PCR, was used to amplify TCRbeta CDR3 regions from genomic DNA. Concerning the study's data processing: The number of nucleated cells in each sample was estimated by amplification of reference gene primers within the assay. Sequence reads were collapsed and filtered to measure the absolute abundance of every unique TCRbeta CDR3 rearrangement. For each sample, productive Simpson clonality was calculated by taking the square root of Simpson's diversity index across productive rearrangements. Imported from immuneACCESS, the table was reduced by TCRdb to in-frame sequences with V and J called. These copies leave out some clones; in studies compared against another copy, an unresolved V gene accounts for under half, and the cause of the remainder is not known. That table furnishes V, J and clone size, whereas the DNA furnished D and trimming. The sample yields around 100,000 clones; 85% were counted once. In total, the top ten clones hold about an eighth of the sample.

Each collaborating institution followed its own protocols to collect whole blood in K2EDTA tubes. For TCRbeta analysis, collaborators shipped samples as frozen whole blood, isolated PBMCs, or DNA extracted from either of those sample types. Deletion took 2 bases off V and 0 bases off J, with a span of 9 bases between the germline ends. The CDR3 goes from the cysteine to the phenylalanine over 15 residues. Only the CDR3 portion is preserved as DNA: 45 bases, with reading frame beginning at the first base. From the germline V gene, CDR1 is SGHVS and CDR2 is FQNEAQ. For this clone: Its antigen target is currently unknown. No base quality information exists; no much larger clone differs at one position.

This receptor was identified in a man in his fifties or sixties with active or convalescent COVID-19. Sequencing input: peripheral blood. Here the chain combines TRBV7-8 and TRBJ2-3; the best D guess is TRBD2, with 6 bases matching. Here the CDR3 is given as CASSLRRGSTDTQYF. The nucleotide sequence is TGTGCCAGCAGCTTACGGCGGGGTAGCACAGATACGCAGTATTTT.